This T cell receptor (beta chain) was identified in a study of shared clonotypes between healthy human individuals. This table comes from immunoSEQ multiplex PCR, and its TCRdb copy is limited to in-frame clones, with some not included. The sample yields around 370,000 clones, 90% to 98% seen once. Each CD8 memory set brought CD45RO+ cells together with CCR7-negative CD45RA+ TemRA cells. With V trimmed by 5 bases and J by 3 bases, 2 bases remained unmatched. CDR1 is SGHVS and CDR2 is FQNEAQ in the germline V gene. The CDR3 contains 14 residues. This clone was observed a single time. The target antigen is unknown. Overall study results and limits: Investigators expected sequencing depth to affect clonotype sharing among donors.

This chain connects TRBV7-8 to TRBJ2-5, with 11 nucleotides matching TRBD2. Material: memory CD8+ T cells sorted from blood. The subset: CD45RO+ cells pooled with CCR7-negative TemRA cells. The origin of this receptor is a man aged 25-40 years in good health. CDR3 protein: CASSRGLAEETQYF. The DNA of the CDR3 is TGTGCCAGCAGCCGGGGACTAGCGGAAGAGACCCAGTACTTC.